A selection of T cell receptor beta chains follows, all from one sample in a study of T cell responses to AZD1222 COVID-19 vaccine. Some clones are missing from TCRdb's copy, which holds only in-frame ones; the method was immunoSEQ multiplex PCR. This table holds about 130,000 clones, roughly 94% found once. The starting material was peripheral blood, obtained on day 0 of AZD1222 vaccination. The receptor set was obtained from an adult in good health. Each CDR3 is given with its conserved first and last residue. The D gene is left open where the match is weak. Clone size is given for some rows only: seen once, a few or many times, or a class if the clone is expanded.

cdr3_aa: CASSLAGYGYTF; cdr3_nt: TGTGCCAGCAGTTTAGCGGGATATGGCTACACCTTC; d_call: -; v_call: TRBV12-3/TRBV12-4; clone_size: -; j_call: TRBJ1-2
cdr3_aa: CASSVATTDSYEQYF; cdr3_nt: TGTGCCAGCAGCGTAGCTACGACAGACTCCTACGAGCAGTACTTC; d_call: -; v_call: TRBV9; clone_size: -; j_call: TRBJ2-7
cdr3_aa: CASKSGGAADTQYF; cdr3_nt: TGCGCCAGCAAGAGCGGGGGGGCTGCAGATACGCAGTATTTT; d_call: TRBD2; v_call: TRBV10-2; clone_size: once; j_call: TRBJ2-3
cdr3_aa: CSASSGVSSYEQYF; cdr3_nt: TGCAGTGCTAGTTCGGGGGTGAGCTCCTACGAGCAGTACTTC; d_call: -; v_call: TRBV20-1; clone_size: -; j_call: TRBJ2-7
cdr3_aa: CASSLGGTPVNEQYF; cdr3_nt: TGTGCCAGCAGCTTGGGTGGGACACCAGTGAACGAGCAGTACTTC; d_call: -; v_call: TRBV5-4; clone_size: once; j_call: TRBJ2-7
cdr3_aa: CASSLLTGFEVTF; cdr3_nt: TGTGCCAGCAGTTTATTGACAGGTTTTGAGGTCACCTTC; d_call: -; v_call: TRBV6-5; clone_size: -; j_call: TRBJ1-2
cdr3_aa: CASSRGTYDGYTF; cdr3_nt: TGTGCCAGCTCTCGGGGGACTTATGATGGCTACACCTTC; d_call: -; v_call: TRBV18; clone_size: -; j_call: TRBJ1-2
cdr3_aa: CAISESFGLGPNNEQFF; cdr3_nt: TGTGCCATCAGTGAGTCTTTCGGACTAGGCCCCAACAATGAGCAGTTCTTC; d_call: TRBD2; v_call: TRBV10-3; clone_size: -; j_call: TRBJ2-1
cdr3_aa: CSVAGGVYGYTF; cdr3_nt: TGCAGCGTTGCAGGGGGGGTCTATGGCTACACCTTC; d_call: TRBD1; v_call: TRBV29-1; clone_size: -; j_call: TRBJ1-2
cdr3_aa: CASSSYDDEQYF; cdr3_nt: TGCGCCAGCAGCTCATACGACGACGAGCAGTACTTC; d_call: -; v_call: TRBV5-1; clone_size: -; j_call: TRBJ2-7
cdr3_aa: CASSFAGGQPQHF; cdr3_nt: TGCGCCAGCAGCTTCGCAGGGGGACAGCCCCAGCATTTT; d_call: TRBD1; v_call: TRBV5-1; clone_size: -; j_call: TRBJ1-5